This T cell receptor (beta chain) came from a study of shared clonotypes between healthy human individuals. A note on this clone: The antigen is not known. Within the sample, other DNA sequences also encode this same CDR3.

Findings of the study overall: When naive CD4 clonotypes were compared across several donors, 4% to 5.5% were shared.

Germline CDR1 GTSNPN, CDR2 SVGIG (reference sequence). There are 11 residues in the CDR3. Between the trimmed V and J ends, which lost 3 bases and 1 base, there was a span of 3 bases. TCRdb's copy holds only in-frame clones and misses some; the assay was immunoSEQ multiplex PCR. The data contain around 1.4 million clones, around 98.5% of them singletons. Sequenced input: naive CD4+ T cells sorted from blood. The subset was: CD45RA+ positively selected. This receptor was identified in a man aged 25-45 years in good health. The chain combines TRBV30 with TRBJ2-5; D remains ambiguous. CDR3 bases: TGTGCCTGGAGCAGCCAAGAGACCCAGTACTTC. Protein: CAWSSQETQYF. Full variable domain (rest looked up from reference TRBV30 and TRBJ2-5): SQTIHQWPATLVQPVGSPLSLECTVEGTSNPNLYWYRQAAGRGLQLLFYSVGIGQISSEVPQNLSASRPQDRQFILSSKKLLLSDSGFYLCAWSSQETQYFGPGTRLLVL.